The TCR beta chain described here comes from a study of CXCR3-negative and CXCR3-positive naive CD8 T cells. Of note for this clonotype: The antigen remains unidentified.

Germline loops: CDR1 SEHNR, CDR2 FQNEAQ (reference sequence). The CDR3 length is 14 residues. Study-level results: CXCR3-positive naive cells carried more hydrophobic TRB CDR3s than CXCR3-negative naive cells did.

The TRB libraries of cDNA were built by UMI-labeled 5' RACE. TCRdb re-called the 5' RACE reads and gives one entry per CDR3 protein, without DNA. The specimen's table records some 85,000 distinct CDR3 sequences. V and J are TRBV7-9 and TRBJ1-5; TCRdb's D gene call, TRBD1, goes unchecked for lack of DNA. The sequenced material came from naive CXCR3+ CD8+ T cells from blood. Regarding subset: CD45RO-CCR7+CD27+CD95- naive CD8+ T cells expressing CXCR3 (TNR3+). This clonotype was sampled from a human donor in good health. Some clones in this sample may be carry-over from other donors' samples. CDR3 residues: CASSSDRAYQPQHF.